Presented here are 16 T cell receptor beta chains from one specimen sequenced in a study of response to subunit inactivated influenza vaccine. TCRdb independently ran MiXCR on the RT-PCR reads; one entry per CDR3 protein. The sample has 650,000 to 700,000 distinct CDR3 sequences; approximately 14% are singletons. Sequencing used PBMCs from blood, obtained roughly 12 days after vaccination. Receptor source: a man aged 45-65 years who received an inactivated influenza vaccine.

The chain couples TRBV6-5 to TRBJ2-7; 9 bases line up with TRBD1. J gave up 0 bases and V 3 bases, and 6 bases lay outside the gene matches. CDR1 is MNHEY and CDR2 is SVGAGI in the germline V gene. This CDR3 region has 16 residues. The DNA of the CDR3 is TGTGCCAGCAGTTATAGGGGACAGGGTATCTCCTACGAGCAGTACTTC. Amino acid sequence: CASSYRGQGISYEQYF.

The rearrangement links TRBV6-1 to TRBJ2-2; 8 bases match TRBD1. The length of the CDR3 is 18 residues. The germline V gene encodes CDR1 MNHNS and CDR2 SASEGT. Unmatched junction bases numbered 12, after V lost 6 bases and J lost 0 bases. In DNA, the CDR3 is TGTGCCAGCAGGCTCCCGGAAGGACAGGGAGCGAACACCGGGGAGCTGTTTTTT. Its translation is CASRLPEGQGANTGELFF.

The table lists this clonotype with a few counts. This chain connects TRBV4-2 to TRBJ2-1; 8 bases are a match to TRBD1. The CDR3 has 18 residues. Germline V gene sequence: CDR1 LGHNA, CDR2 YNFKEQ. With 0 bases clipped from V and 4 bases from J, the junction kept 11 bases outside the gene matches. The CDR3 protein is CASSQESPGTGGYNEQFF. CDR3 DNA sequence: TGTGCCAGCAGCCAAGAGTCCCCCGGGACAGGAGGGTACAATGAGCAGTTCTTC.

This clonotype was observed a single time. The rearrangement joins TRBV20-1 to TRBJ2-1, with 13 bases matching TRBD2. CDR3 size: 16 residues. V dropped 2 bases and J dropped 8; count of bases not matched to a gene: 9. The germline gives CDR1 DFQATT, CDR2 SNEGSKA (reference sequence). CDR3 in DNA: TGCAGTGCTAGAACCGGGACTAGCGGGAAAATCCATGAGCAGTTCTTC. Its protein is CSARTGTSGKIHEQFF.

The genes are TRBV11-2 and TRBJ2-1, with 7 bases identical to TRBD1. The ends lost 5 bases at V and 2 bases at J; junction bases unmatched: 15. Germline assignment: CDR1 SGHAT and CDR2 FQNNGV. This CDR3 comprises 18 residues. CDR3 coding DNA: TGTGCCAGCAGCAGCAGACAGGGCGAGTTAGTAGCCTACAATGAGCAGTTCTTC. Residues: CASSSRQGELVAYNEQFF. Using reference TRBV11-2 and TRBJ2-1 for the parts outside the CDR3, the full variable domain is EAGVAQSPRYKIIEKRQSVAFWCNPISGHATLYWYQQILGQGPKLLIQFQNNGVVDDSQLPKDRFSAERLKGVDSTLKIQPAKLEDSAVYLCASSSRQGELVAYNEQFFGPGTRLTVL.

This rearrangement joins TRBV29-1 to TRBJ1-3, with no clear D. Looked up from germline, CDR1 is SQVTM and CDR2 is ANQGSEA. Trimming left V 5 bases short and J 2 bases short, with 10 bases between. This CDR3 contains 13 residues. CDR3 sequence: CSVLGSTGNTIYF. CDR3 coding DNA: TGCAGCGTTCTTGGAAGTACTGGAAACACCATATATTTT. The complete variable domain, with remaining parts taken from reference TRBV29-1 and TRBJ1-3, reads SAVISQKPSRDICQRGTSLTIQCQVDSQVTMMFWYRQQPGQSLTLIATANQGSEATYESGFVIDKFPISRPNLTFSTLTVSNMSPEDSSIYLCSVLGSTGNTIYFGEGSWLTVV.

The gene calls are TRBV5-1 and TRBJ2-5; 11 bases line up with TRBD2. Germline loops: CDR1 SGHRS, CDR2 YFSETQ. J gave up 2 bases and V 4 bases, and 4 bases lay outside the gene matches. The CDR3 runs to 15 residues. The CDR3 is CASSTVAGGQETQYF. CDR3 DNA: TGCGCCAGCAGCACAGTAGCGGGAGGGCAAGAGACCCAGTACTTC.

The gene calls are TRBV27 and TRBJ2-1; D gene ambiguous. Trimming pared 5 bases from V and 4 bases from J, leaving 15 bases between. This CDR3 comprises 15 residues. Germline CDR1 MNHEY, CDR2 SMNVEV (reference sequence). The CDR3 spells CASSPTVGHYNEQFF. CDR3 in DNA: TGTGCCAGCAGTCCCACCGTCGGGCATTACAATGAGCAGTTCTTC.

This clonotype was counted a few times. The chain has TRBV6-6 and TRBJ1-2; D is ambiguous. Germline-derived CDR1 and CDR2 are MNHNY and SVGAGI (reference sequence). V was shortened by 10 bases and J by 4 bases, with 16 bases between the two germline ends. This CDR3 is built from 13 residues. CDR3: CATHDGRLYGYTF. The CDR3 nucleotides are TGTGCCACCCATGACGGACGGCTCTATGGCTACACCTTC.

Only a few counts were recorded for this clonotype. The germline gene is not matched at one end of the junction; a read error may be the cause. The chain is built from TRBV7-7 and TRBJ2-1, with 9 bases matching TRBD2. Germline V gene lookup returns CDR1 SSHAT and CDR2 FNYEAQ (reference sequence). This CDR3 contains 16 residues. CDR3 nucleotide sequence: TGTGCTAGCAGCTTAGCAGATAGCGGGGGAGGCAATGAGCAGTTCTTC. It specifies CASSLADSGGGNEQFF.

J is TRBJ1-1 and V is TRBV7-9; no definite D call. This CDR3 spans 12 amino acids. The V end lost 4 bases, the J end lost 1 base, and 4 bases lay between the germline ends. The germline CDR1 and CDR2 sequences are SEHNR and FQNEAQ (reference sequence). The chain's CDR3 is CASSYTNTEAFF. The CDR3 coding sequence is TGTGCCAGCAGCTACACGAACACTGAAGCTTTCTTT.

This clonotype has more than one count but fewer than ten. The CDR3 is CAITHRVSTYNEQFF. CDR3 nucleotides: TGTGCCATCACCCACAGGGTTTCTACCTACAATGAGCAGTTCTTC. The rearrangement uses TRBV10-3 and TRBJ2-1; tentatively, D is TRBD1 (6 bases). The CDR3 length is 15 residues. V lost 7 bases and J lost 2, with 15 bases in between. The germline V gene encodes CDR1 ENHRY and CDR2 SYGVKD.

The table lists this clonotype with many counts. The rearrangement joins TRBV27 to TRBJ1-6; 8 bases match TRBD1. This CDR3 has 16 amino acids. Germline V gene lookup returns CDR1 MNHEY and CDR2 SMNVEV (reference sequence). V trimming: 3 bases; J trimming: 6 bases; junction bases outside the gene matches: 7. CDR3 coding DNA: TGTGCCAGCAGTTTCACCAAGACAGGGGTTAATTCACCCCTCCACTTT. Translating it yields CASSFTKTGVNSPLHF.

The V gene is TRBV12-3 or TRBV12-4, the J gene TRBJ2-2, with 8 positions matching TRBD2. V gave up 6 bases and J gave up 6 bases; unmatched junction bases: 12. CDR3 length: 16 amino acids. CDR3 DNA sequence: TGTGCCAGCAGATACTCGGGACTAGTGGGGCCCGGGGAGCTGTTTTTT. Translated, it gives CASRYSGLVGPGELFF.

This clonotype has more than one count but fewer than ten. The V call is TRBV20-1, the J call TRBJ2-7; tentatively, D is TRBD1 or TRBD2 (5 bases each). Trimming took off 5 bases at V and 6 bases at J, with 23 bases between the two ends. Per germline, CDR1 DFQATT and CDR2 SNEGSKA (reference sequence). CDR3 length equals 15 residues. CDR3 amino acids: CSALHPPGPAIEQYF. The CDR3 DNA follows: TGCAGTGCTCTCCACCCCCCGGGACCAGCGATCGAGCAGTACTTC.

The chain links TRBV20-1 to TRBJ2-2; weak D call: TRBD1 (6 bases). Trimming took 6 bases from V and 5 from J, leaving 10 bases between them. The CDR3 has 12 amino acids. Germline CDR1 DFQATT, CDR2 SNEGSKA (reference sequence). CDR3 nucleotides: TGCAGTGCAGATACAGGGACCGGGGAGCTGTTTTTT. It yields the protein CSADTGTGELFF.